The 10 T cell receptor beta chains listed next were all sequenced from one sample in a study of blood T cell repertoires in COVID-19. Assay: immunoSEQ multiplex PCR; the TCRdb copy retains only in-frame clones and omits some. The data show about 84,000 clones, about three quarters seen once. Sequencing used peripheral blood. Every receptor here comes from a man aged 70 or older with acute or convalescent COVID-19.

This chain joins TRBV5-1 and TRBJ2-1, with TRBD1 matching 8 bases. This CDR3 contains 15 residues. Trimming cost V 0 bases and J 5 bases; bases outside gene matches: 4. Germline CDR1 reads SGHRS; CDR2 reads YFSETQ. CDR3 amino acids: CASSLGTGWDNEQFF. The CDR3 DNA reads TGCGCCAGCAGCTTGGGGACAGGGTGGGACAATGAGCAGTTCTTC.

This chain connects TRBV18 to TRBJ1-3; no reliable D call. V was pared by 3 bases and J by 0 bases, with 12 bases between. Germline V gives CDR1 KGHSH, CDR2 LQKENI. The CDR3 has 16 residues. The CDR3 reads CASSPGHLNSGNTIYF. As DNA, the CDR3 is TGTGCCAGCTCACCGGGCCACCTCAACTCTGGAAACACCATATATTTT.

The genes are TRBV24-1 and TRBJ2-1; 14 positions agree with TRBD2. The CDR3 length is 17 residues. Trimming at V came to 3 bases and at J to 6 bases, leaving 6 bases not matched to a gene. Germline CDR1 is KGHDR and CDR2 is SFDVKD. CDR3 sequence (DNA): TGTGCCACCAGTGATCCTGGGACTAGCGGGAGTATCAATGAGCAGTTCTTC. This encodes CATSDPGTSGSINEQFF.

This rearrangement joins TRBV29-1 to TRBJ2-2, with 8 bases identical to TRBD1. Germline V gene sequence: CDR1 SQVTM, CDR2 ANQGSEA. The trim removed 5 bases at V and 3 bases at J, leaving 2 bases unmatched. This CDR3 is 13 amino acids long. CDR3 sequence: CSVQGADTGELFF. The CDR3 bases are TGCAGCGTTCAGGGGGCCGACACCGGGGAGCTGTTTTTT.

The chain uses TRBV5-1 and TRBJ1-2, with TRBD1 matching over 10 bases. The CDR3 has 13 amino acids. CDR1 and CDR2 from the germline V gene are SGHRS and YFSETQ. With 4 bases clipped from V and 8 bases from J, the junction kept 5 bases outside the gene matches. CDR3 sequence reads: CASSAGQGQGYTF. In DNA, the CDR3 is TGCGCCAGCAGCGCGGGACAGGGGCAAGGCTACACCTTC.

This chain links TRBV24-1 with TRBJ2-3; 10 bases agree with TRBD2. Per the germline V gene, CDR1 is KGHDR and CDR2 is SFDVKD. CDR3 size: 15 residues. V was clipped by 5 bases and J by 6 bases; unmatched bases: 7. Written as DNA, the CDR3 is TGTGCCACCAGTGGGGGAGGACTAGCGGAGGATACGCAGTATTTT. Amino acids: CATSGGGLAEDTQYF.

The rearrangement joins TRBV28 to TRBJ2-1, with D maybe TRBD2 (6 bases). The V gene's germline CDR1 is MDHEN and CDR2 SYDVKM. V was pared by 2 bases and J by 4 bases, with 15 bases between. This CDR3 has 16 amino acids. CDR3 sequence (DNA): TGTGCCAGCAGTTTAGGAGGGGCAAGGTCTTACAATGAGCAGTTCTTC. This gives the protein CASSLGGARSYNEQFF.

The chain carries TRBV6-5 and TRBJ1-1; no clear D gene. Germline CDR1 MNHEY, CDR2 SVGAGI. The CDR3 is 15 amino acids. V was cut by 6 bases and J by 6 bases, with 20 bases left in between. The CDR3 here is CASSLTARGMAEAFF. CDR3 DNA sequence: TGTGCCAGCAGCTTAACCGCTAGAGGTATGGCTGAAGCTTTCTTT.

The chain has TRBV7-9 and TRBJ2-7; a possible D gene is TRBD2 (6 bases). This CDR3 comprises 13 residues. Germline V gene lookup returns CDR1 SEHNR and CDR2 FQNEAQ (reference sequence). Trimming took off 5 bases at V and 4 bases at J, with 12 bases between the two ends. Here the CDR3 reads CASSGTGLYEQYV. Here the CDR3 DNA reads TGTGCCAGCAGCGGGACGGGACTTTACGAGCAGTACGTC.

This clone has a handful of counts. The chain has TRBV7-9 and TRBJ1-1, with 9 positions matching TRBD1. CDR3 length: 18 amino acids. The V segment lost 5 bases and the J segment 5 bases; nucleotides outside the gene matches: 18. Germline values: CDR1 SEHNR, CDR2 FQNEAQ (reference sequence). As DNA, the CDR3 is TGTGCCAGCAGCCCAAATCCGGGACAGGGTATTGCTAGGACTGAAGCTTTCTTT. It is translated as CASSPNPGQGIARTEAFF.